This TCR beta chain emerged from a study of response to subunit inactivated influenza vaccine. Using its own MiXCR run on the RT-PCR reads, TCRdb lists one record per CDR3 protein. The data contain 550,000 to 600,000 distinct CDR3 sequences, 12% of them singletons. The CDR3 spans 13 residues. Germline V gene lookup returns CDR1 SQVTM and CDR2 ANQGSEA. The V segment lost 5 bases and the J segment 4 bases; nucleotides outside the gene matches: 5. Study-wide results and limits: Each seasonal flu vaccination may recruit only limited new T cells, authors suggested.

This clonotype was recorded a few times. What it binds is not known. The chain employs TRBV29-1 and TRBJ2-7; 10 bases are shared with TRBD2. The clonotype was recovered from a man aged 45-65 years who received an inactivated influenza vaccine. This sample comprised PBMCs from blood, obtained on the day of vaccination. This CDR3 reads CSVSWTSGYEQYF. The CDR3 DNA follows: TGCAGCGTTTCCTGGACTAGCGGATACGAGCAGTACTTC.